These 31 T cell receptor beta chains came from one sample sequenced in a study of blood T cell repertoires in COVID-19. Libraries were prepared by immunoSEQ multiplex PCR; TCRdb keeps only in-frame clonotypes and omits some of them. This sample carries 140,000 to 150,000 clones, 75% to 85% of them seen once, and the ten largest clones take 10% to 13%. The material sequenced was peripheral blood. Every receptor here comes from a man in his sixties with active or convalescent COVID-19.

The J gene is TRBJ1-6, the V gene TRBV27; weak D call: TRBD1 (5 bases). Germline CDR1 reads MNHEY; CDR2 reads SMNVEV (reference sequence). Trimming pared 7 bases from V and 5 bases from J, leaving 12 bases between. This CDR3 spans 14 amino acids. CDR3: CASNNGHDNSPLHF. The CDR3, as DNA: TGTGCCAGCAACAACGGACATGATAATTCACCCCTCCACTTT.

This rearrangement joins TRBV30 to TRBJ1-5, with no clear D. V dropped 1 base and J dropped 0 bases, with 7 bases sitting between them. The CDR3 is 14 residues long. In germline, CDR1 is GTSNPN, CDR2 SVGIG (reference sequence). The CDR3 region is CAWSGTNSNQPQHF. The CDR3 DNA reads TGTGCCTGGAGTGGGACTAATAGCAATCAGCCCCAGCATTTT.

Concerning this clone itself: A much bigger clone sits one base away, suggesting this may be a read error. The chain couples TRBV12-3 or TRBV12-4 to TRBJ2-7; D gene unclear. Between the trimmed V and J ends, which lost 9 bases and 1 base, there was a span of 13 bases. This CDR3 region has 13 residues. The CDR3 DNA is TGTGCCAGTCCAGACTCGGAATCCTACGAGCAGTACTTC. Its translation: CASPDSESYEQYF.

The V call is TRBV30, the J call TRBJ1-5; the D gene is possibly TRBD1 (5 bases). CDR3 length: 13 amino acids. The V gene's germline CDR1 is GTSNPN and CDR2 SVGIG (reference sequence). Trimming took 5 bases from V and 3 from J, leaving 11 bases between them. The CDR3 coding sequence is TGTGCCTGGGGGTCGGGGGACAATCAGCCCCAGCATTTT. It yields the protein CAWGSGDNQPQHF.

Only a few counts were recorded for this clone. J is TRBJ1-2 and V is TRBV7-9; D is ambiguous. This CDR3 has 13 residues. V dropped 4 bases and J dropped 1 base, with 7 bases sitting between them. Germline CDR1 SEHNR, CDR2 FQNEAQ (reference sequence). DNA of the CDR3: TGTGCCAGCAGCTCTCAGGTTAACTATGGCTACACCTTC. Translating gives CASSSQVNYGYTF.

In the case of this clone: One end of the junction fails to match germline, which may point to a read error. This chain connects TRBV7-7 to TRBJ2-5, with a weak D call TRBD2 (6 bases). CDR3 length equals 15 residues. CDR1 is SSHAT and CDR2 is FNYEAQ in the germline V gene (reference sequence). CDR3 nucleotides: TGTGCTAGCAGCCCAGGCGGGGTGAACCAAGAGACCCAGTACTTC. It encodes CASSPGGVNQETQYF.

The chain uses TRBV5-1 and TRBJ2-7, with TRBD2 matching over 13 bases. Germline CDR1 and CDR2: SGHRS and YFSETQ. The CDR3 has 15 amino acids. Trimming took 5 bases from V and 0 from J; bases not matched to a gene: 2. In nucleotides, the CDR3 is TGCGCCAGCAGGGGACTAGCGGGGACCTCCTACGAGCAGTACTTC. Translated, it gives CASRGLAGTSYEQYF.

J is TRBJ1-1 and V is TRBV5-5; perhaps TRBD1 as D (5 bases). CDR1 and CDR2 (germline): SGHKS, YYEKEE (reference sequence). The CDR3 contains 14 residues. V was cut by 6 bases and J by 0 bases, with 12 bases left in between. CDR3 in DNA: TGTGCCAGCAACTCCGGGGGATTGAACACTGAAGCTTTCTTT. Protein: CASNSGGLNTEAFF.

This clone has just a few counts. The chain carries TRBV16 and TRBJ2-1; weak D call: TRBD1 (6 bases). V gave up 4 bases and J gave up 4 bases, with 17 bases separating them. Germline V CDR1 and CDR2: KGHSY, FQNENV. The CDR3 is 16 amino acids. For the CDR3, the DNA is TGTGCCAGCAGCCCCCTATGGGCAGGGGAGTACAATGAGCAGTTCTTC. It encodes CASSPLWAGEYNEQFF.

V usage is TRBV29-1 and J usage is TRBJ1-2, with D maybe TRBD1 (5 bases). The CDR3 length is 12 residues. Between the trimmed V and J ends, which lost 6 bases and 0 bases, there was a span of 8 bases. Germline V CDR1 and CDR2: SQVTM, ANQGSEA. In nucleotides, the CDR3 is TGCAGCGTAACGACAGCTAACTATGGCTACACCTTC. It yields the protein CSVTTANYGYTF.

The V gene is TRBV9, the J gene TRBJ1-2, with 10 bases aligning to TRBD1. This CDR3 spans 14 amino acids. J was trimmed by 8 bases and V by 3 bases; bases with no gene match: 7. Looked up from germline, CDR1 is SGDLS and CDR2 is YYNGEE. CDR3 sequence (DNA): TGTGCCAGCAGCGCCGGACAGGGGGTAGGAGGCTACACCTTC. This encodes CASSAGQGVGGYTF.

This chain joins TRBV30 and TRBJ2-3; 7 bases are shared with TRBD2. The CDR3 has 15 residues. With V trimmed by 3 bases and J by 5 bases, 11 bases remained unmatched. Looked up from germline, CDR1 is GTSNPN and CDR2 is SVGIG (reference sequence). This CDR3 reads CAWSIGAGDVDTQYF. CDR3 coding DNA: TGTGCCTGGAGCATTGGGGCGGGGGACGTAGATACGCAGTATTTT.

This chain uses TRBV6-5 with TRBJ1-3; no reliable D call. The ends were cut back, 0 bases at V and 3 bases at J, with 12 bases in the middle. Germline CDR1 and CDR2: MNHEY and SVGAGI. This CDR3 is built from 16 residues. The CDR3 DNA reads as TGTGCCAGCAGTTACTCGAGAGGCAGCCATGGAAACACCATATATTTT. Translation: CASSYSRGSHGNTIYF.

A note on this clone: Other DNA sequences in this sample translate to the same CDR3. The J gene is TRBJ1-1, the V gene TRBV18; D is unresolved. The germline gives CDR1 KGHSH, CDR2 LQKENI. The V gene lost 0 bases and the J gene lost 8 bases, with 7 bases spanning the gap. This CDR3 region has 12 residues. The DNA for the CDR3 is TGTGCCAGCTCACCACCGGCTTCCGAAGCTTTCTTT. Its translation: CASSPPASEAFF. The full variable domain, with the rest looked up from reference TRBV18 and TRBJ1-1, is NAGVMQNPRHLVRRRGQEARLRCSPMKGHSHVYWYRQLPEEGLKFMVYLQKENIIDESGMPKERFSAEFPKEGPSILRIQQVVRGDSAAYFCASSPPASEAFFGQGTRLTVV.

The V and J genes are TRBV7-2 and TRBJ2-1; D might be TRBD2 (6 bases). The germline CDR1 and CDR2 sequences are SGHTA and FQGNSA. The CDR3 covers 15 residues. With 6 bases removed from V and 0 bases from J, the gap between germline ends came to 12 bases. The CDR3 region has the DNA TGTGCCAGCAGGGTCGATAGCGGCTCCTACAATGAGCAGTTCTTC. Residues: CASRVDSGSYNEQFF.

V usage is TRBV29-1 and J usage is TRBJ1-1, with 10 bases aligning to TRBD1. The CDR3 is 15 amino acids. From germline, CDR1 is SQVTM and CDR2 ANQGSEA. CDR3 DNA sequence: TGCAGTGTACATAGACAGGGGGCCAGGTACACTGAAGCTTTCTTT. Its protein product is CSVHRQGARYTEAFF.

This clone was observed once. The rearrangement uses TRBV7-2 and TRBJ1-4, with 7 positions matching TRBD1. Germline assignment: CDR1 SGHTA and CDR2 FQGNSA. The CDR3 covers 16 residues. Trimming cost V 0 bases and J 3 bases; bases outside gene matches: 4. The CDR3 DNA reads TGTGCCAGCAGCTTAGCAGGGGGCCTCGCTAATGAAAAACTGTTTTTT. It yields the protein CASSLAGGLANEKLFF.

This sequence joins TRBV4-3 and TRBJ2-4; D remains unclear. With 5 bases removed from V and 4 bases from J, the gap between germline ends came to 3 bases. The CDR3 is 11 residues long. The V gene's germline CDR1 is LGHNA and CDR2 YSLEER. In nucleotides, the CDR3 is TGCGCCAGCAGCTCTAAAAACATTCAGTACTTC. As protein: CASSSKNIQYF.

The chain has TRBV7-9 and TRBJ2-3; TRBD2 aligns across 11 bases. The V gene end was trimmed by 5 bases and the J gene end by 2 bases; junction bases not matched to a gene: 6. There are 16 residues in the CDR3. Germline values: CDR1 SEHNR, CDR2 FQNEAQ (reference sequence). The CDR3: CASSPLAGAFTDTQYF. In nucleotides, the CDR3 is TGTGCCAGCAGCCCACTAGCGGGGGCCTTCACAGATACGCAGTATTTT.

The rearrangement joins TRBV6-5 to TRBJ2-7, with TRBD2 matching over 13 bases. Germline V gene data show CDR1 as MNHEY and CDR2 as SVGAGI. V lost 6 bases, J lost 3 bases, and 5 bases stayed unmatched. The CDR3 is 15 amino acids. CDR3 protein: CASRPTSGGFYEQYF. CDR3 DNA: TGTGCCAGCAGGCCGACTAGCGGGGGGTTCTACGAGCAGTACTTC.

The count of this clone is one. This chain connects TRBV19 to TRBJ1-1, with TRBD1 matching over 8 bases. CDR1 and CDR2 (germline): LNHDA, SQIVND (reference sequence). V trimming: 6 bases; J trimming: 1 base; junction bases outside the gene matches: 1. CDR3 length equals 13 residues. DNA for the CDR3: TGTGCCAGTAGAGACAGGGGGAACACTGAAGCTTTCTTT. Translated: CASRDRGNTEAFF.

The chain uses TRBV19 and TRBJ2-5; TRBD1 agrees at 12 bases. CDR1 and CDR2 (germline): LNHDA, SQIVND (reference sequence). Trimming took 6 bases from V and 5 from J; bases not matched to a gene: 10. This CDR3 spans 16 amino acids. CDR3: CASRNPGQGARETQYF. The CDR3 DNA is TGTGCCAGTAGGAACCCGGGACAGGGGGCGAGGGAGACCCAGTACTTC. Using reference TRBV19 and TRBJ2-5 for the parts outside the CDR3, the full variable domain is DGGITQSPKYLFRKEGQNVTLSCEQNLNHDAMYWYRQDPGQGLRLIYYSQIVNDFQKGDIAEGYSVSREKKESFPLTVTSAQKNPTAFYLCASRNPGQGARETQYFGPGTRLLVL.

The J gene is TRBJ1-6, the V gene TRBV4-1, with 8 nucleotides matching TRBD1. Per the germline V gene, CDR1 is MGHRA and CDR2 is YSYEKL. The V gene end was trimmed by 6 bases and the J gene end by 9 bases; junction bases not matched to a gene: 7. This CDR3 spans 14 amino acids. The CDR3: CASSAGQGASPLHF. In nucleotides, the CDR3 is TGCGCCAGCAGTGCCGGACAGGGTGCTTCACCCCTCCACTTT.

The chain recombines TRBV7-8 with TRBJ1-4, with D unresolved. The CDR3 length is 12 residues. V was pared by 5 bases and J by 8 bases, with 9 bases between. Germline loops: CDR1 SGHVS, CDR2 FQNEAQ. The CDR3 loop reads CASSPSREKLFF. CDR3 in DNA: TGTGCCAGCAGCCCAAGCCGAGAAAAACTGTTTTTT. Variable domain in full (rest from reference TRBV7-8 and TRBJ1-4): GAGVSQSPRYKVAKRGQDVALRCDPISGHVSLFWYQQALGQGPEFLTYFQNEAQLDKSGLPSDRFFAERPEGSVSTLKIQRTQQEDSAVYLCASSPSREKLFFGSGTQLSVL.

This sequence joins TRBV5-4 and TRBJ2-7, with 8 bases that match TRBD1. J lost 6 bases, V lost 2 bases, and 7 bases had no gene match. Germline V CDR1 and CDR2: SGHNT, YYREEE (reference sequence). There are 14 residues in the CDR3. The CDR3 DNA reads TGTGCCAGCAGCTTCCCCGACAGGGGAGTCGAGCAGTACTTC. Its protein product is CASSFPDRGVEQYF.

The chain couples TRBV20-1 to TRBJ1-6; 7 bases fit TRBD1. J was trimmed by 7 bases and V by 3 bases; bases with no gene match: 12. Germline V lookup: CDR1 DFQATT, CDR2 SNEGSKA (reference sequence). This CDR3 comprises 16 residues. CDR3 DNA sequence: TGCAGTGCTAGTCCGGGGACCGGGACAGAAAATTCACCCCTCCACTTT. Protein product: CSASPGTGTENSPLHF.

This CDR3 reads CASSTGSGNTIYF. CDR3 coding DNA: TGTGCCAGCTCAACAGGCTCTGGAAACACCATATATTTT. The J gene is TRBJ1-3, the V gene TRBV18; D might be TRBD1 (5 bases). Germline CDR1 reads KGHSH; CDR2 reads LQKENI. V dropped 5 bases and J dropped 0 bases, with 5 bases sitting between them. The CDR3 covers 13 residues.

This chain links TRBV7-8 with TRBJ2-1; a possible D gene is TRBD2 (7 bases). CDR3 size: 16 residues. Germline V gene lookup returns CDR1 SGHVS and CDR2 FQNEAQ. Trimming shortened V by 5 bases and J by 2 bases, and 16 bases separated the two germline ends. The CDR3 region has the DNA TGTGCCAGCAGCCGAACCGGGGGGCGTACCTACAATGAGCAGTTCTTC. Its translation is CASSRTGGRTYNEQFF. The complete variable domain, with remaining parts taken from reference TRBV7-8 and TRBJ2-1, reads GAGVSQSPRYKVAKRGQDVALRCDPISGHVSLFWYQQALGQGPEFLTYFQNEAQLDKSGLPSDRFFAERPEGSVSTLKIQRTQQEDSAVYLCASSRTGGRTYNEQFFGPGTRLTVL.

The chain combines TRBV6-5 with TRBJ2-3; tentative D call: TRBD2 (5 bases). There are 15 residues in the CDR3. Per the germline V gene, CDR1 is MNHEY and CDR2 is SVGAGI. The ends were cut back, 2 bases at V and 2 bases at J, with 11 bases in the middle. The CDR3 region is CASSYGLAVTDTQYF. CDR3 sequence (DNA): TGTGCCAGCAGTTACGGGCTAGCCGTCACAGATACGCAGTATTTT.

The rearrangement uses TRBV5-1 and TRBJ2-7, with 7 bases aligning to TRBD2. Germline trimming cut 4 bases from V and 2 bases from J; bases unmatched to any gene: 6. CDR1 SGHRS and CDR2 YFSETQ come from the germline V gene. This CDR3 region has 14 residues. The CDR3 loop reads CASSPPGGTYEQYF. CDR3 nucleotides: TGCGCCAGCAGCCCACCGGGGGGAACCTACGAGCAGTACTTC.

The table lists this clone with a few counts. The chain carries TRBV19 and TRBJ1-6; D perhaps matches TRBD1 (6 bases). The CDR3 has 15 residues. V lost 5 bases, J lost 9 bases, and 17 bases lay in between. Per the germline V gene, CDR1 is LNHDA and CDR2 is SQIVND (reference sequence). The CDR3 protein is CASSYDRKGSSPLHF. The CDR3, as DNA: TGTGCCAGTAGTTACGACAGGAAGGGTTCTTCACCCCTCCACTTT.